These 28 T cell receptor beta chains came from one sample sequenced in a study of cytomegalovirus exposure and HLA in healthy donors. The PCR was carried out with 60 Vbeta primers and 13 Jbeta primers. Profiling relied on immunoSEQ multiplex PCR, and the TCRdb table lists in-frame clones only, not all of them. This sample has 110,000 to 150,000 clones, with roughly 80% found just once. Specimen: PBMCs. The receptors shown here come from a woman aged 40 to 50 in good health and CMV-seropositive.

In this sample, this clone turned up a few times. This chain connects TRBV5-5 to TRBJ2-7, with TRBD1 matching over 10 bases. This CDR3 has 13 amino acids. The germline CDR1 and CDR2 sequences are SGHKS and YYEKEE (reference sequence). V trimming: 2 bases; J trimming: 6 bases; junction bases outside the gene matches: 2. The CDR3 loop is CASSFRDRGEQYF. The DNA of the CDR3 is TGTGCCAGCAGCTTCCGGGACAGGGGCGAGCAGTACTTC.

V and J are TRBV6-1 and TRBJ2-7; the D gene is possibly TRBD2 (5 bases). The germline V gene has CDR1 MNHNS and CDR2 SASEGT. The CDR3 is 14 amino acids. Deletions cut 3 bases from V and 3 bases from J, with 12 bases between. The chain's CDR3 is CASSDSGNVYEQYF. CDR3 nucleotide sequence: TGTGCCAGCAGTGACTCGGGAAACGTCTACGAGCAGTACTTC.

This chain links TRBV25-1 with TRBJ1-2; D uncertain. The germline V gene encodes CDR1 MGHDK and CDR2 SYGVNS. With 6 bases removed from V and 5 bases from J, the gap between germline ends came to 16 bases. The CDR3 consists of 14 residues. The CDR3 loop is CASSLGEVRYGYTF. The CDR3 nucleotides are TGTGCCAGCAGCCTCGGGGAGGTCCGATATGGCTACACCTTC.

V usage is TRBV5-1 and J usage is TRBJ2-7; tentative D call: TRBD1 (6 bases). CDR3 size: 15 residues. Trimming took 0 bases from V and 5 from J, leaving 15 bases between them. CDR1 is SGHRS, CDR2 YFSETQ, per germline. In DNA, the CDR3 is TGCGCCAGCAGCTTGGCCTTTACAGGGACCAACGAGCAGTACTTC. Translating gives CASSLAFTGTNEQYF.

V is TRBV28 and J is TRBJ1-2; unclear D gene. The CDR3 loop spans 14 amino acids. Germline V gene lookup returns CDR1 MDHEN and CDR2 SYDVKM. Trimming left V 5 bases short and J 2 bases short, with 12 bases between. The CDR3 is CASSASGTNYGYTF. In nucleotides, the CDR3 is TGTGCCAGCAGTGCGTCAGGAACGAACTATGGCTACACCTTC.

This sequence joins TRBV5-1 and TRBJ2-1; tentatively, D is TRBD1 (6 bases). In germline, CDR1 is SGHRS, CDR2 YFSETQ. CDR3 length: 12 residues. The ends were cut back, 4 bases at V and 6 bases at J, with 8 bases in the middle. The CDR3, as DNA: TGCGCCAGCAGCATAGGGGGCAATGAGCAGTTCTTC. Translated: CASSIGGNEQFF.

The rearrangement joins TRBV5-4 to TRBJ2-7; D is possibly TRBD2 (5 bases). The V end lost 3 bases, the J end lost 3 bases, and 13 bases lay between the germline ends. The CDR3 contains 14 residues. Germline loops: CDR1 SGHNT, CDR2 YYREEE (reference sequence). In nucleotides, the CDR3 is TGTGCCAGCAGCTCCGACGGTGCGGGCTACGAGCAGTACTTC. Its translation: CASSSDGAGYEQYF.

The chain has TRBV4-2 and TRBJ1-2; tentative D call: TRBD1 (5 bases). The CDR3 loop spans 18 amino acids. V was cut by 4 bases and J by 4 bases, with 25 bases left in between. CDR1 and CDR2 (germline): LGHNA, YNFKEQ. Written as DNA, the CDR3 is TGTGCCAGCAGCCCGAGTTCTATCGCGGGACTCGGGGGCTATGGCTACACCTTC. This gives the protein CASSPSSIAGLGGYGYTF.

The chain joins TRBV30 to TRBJ2-1; D possibly corresponds to TRBD2 (6 bases). V was trimmed by 0 bases and J by 5 bases, leaving 17 bases between them. CDR3 size: 16 residues. From germline, CDR1 is GTSNPN and CDR2 SVGIG (reference sequence). CDR3 coding DNA: TGTGCCTGGAGTGTATGGGCGGGGTCGCCCCACAATGAGCAGTTCTTC. Its translation is CAWSVWAGSPHNEQFF.

The chain uses TRBV4-2 and TRBJ2-5; 7 nucleotides align to TRBD2. This CDR3 has 14 residues. Germline-derived CDR1 and CDR2 are LGHNA and YNFKEQ. Trimming removed 4 bases from V and 3 bases from J; junction bases left unmatched: 5. The CDR3 here is CASSPGTNEETQYF. CDR3 coding DNA: TGTGCCAGCAGCCCCGGGACTAACGAAGAGACCCAGTACTTC.

The chain recombines TRBV19 with TRBJ2-3; 9 nucleotides agree with TRBD2. J was trimmed by 7 bases and V by 5 bases; bases with no gene match: 7. Germline CDR1 LNHDA, CDR2 SQIVND (reference sequence). The CDR3 consists of 14 residues. The DNA for the CDR3 is TGTGCCAGTAGTGAGGGACTAGCCAGTTATACGCAGTATTTT. This codes for CASSEGLASYTQYF.

The V call is TRBV28, the J call TRBJ2-7; tentative D call: TRBD2 (6 bases). The CDR3 covers 14 residues. From germline, CDR1 is MDHEN and CDR2 SYDVKM. The V end lost 6 bases, the J end lost 3 bases, and 15 bases lay between the germline ends. The CDR3 bases are TGTGCCAGCAGCCCCGGAGGGTACGACTACGAGCAGTACTTC. Protein: CASSPGGYDYEQYF.

This rearrangement joins TRBV9 to TRBJ2-1, with 12 bases fitting TRBD1. Germline V gene sequence: CDR1 SGDLS, CDR2 YYNGEE. This CDR3 comprises 17 residues. Trimming cost V 0 bases and J 7 bases; bases outside gene matches: 8. The CDR3 sequence: CASSVGGGTGGSNEQFF. CDR3 bases: TGTGCCAGCAGCGTAGGGGGGGGGACAGGGGGCTCAAATGAGCAGTTCTTC.

Note on this clone: One end of the junction does not line up with germline, which may come from a read error. The V call is TRBV27, the J call TRBJ2-7, with TRBD1 as a possible D gene (6 bases). CDR1 and CDR2 (germline): MNHEY, SMNVEV (reference sequence). The CDR3 covers 12 residues. CDR3 in amino acids: CATGDNSYGQYF. CDR3 bases: TGTGCCACCGGGGACAACTCCTACGGGCAGTACTTC.

In regard to this clone: The junction shows a germline mismatch at one end, possibly a read error. The J gene is TRBJ1-2, the V gene TRBV9, with 7 bases aligning to TRBD1. CDR3 length: 16 amino acids. Germline V gene data show CDR1 as SGDLS and CDR2 as YYNGEE. The CDR3 region is CASSVGGGPENYGYTF. The CDR3 DNA follows: TGTGCCAGCAGTGTAGGGGGCGGCCCTGAGAACTATGGCTACACCTTC.

The rearrangement links TRBV5-1 to TRBJ2-1; 7 positions match TRBD2. Germline CDR1 is SGHRS and CDR2 is YFSETQ. This CDR3 comprises 17 residues. J lost 8 bases, V lost 4 bases, and 18 bases had no gene match. CDR3 coding DNA: TGCGCCAGCAGCCTCGGACTAGAATGGGGGAGGGGCGATGAGCAGTTCTTC. Its translation: CASSLGLEWGRGDEQFF.

This chain connects TRBV5-6 to TRBJ1-2; weak D call: TRBD1 (5 bases). The V gene lost 1 base and the J gene lost 8 bases, with 12 bases spanning the gap. Germline values: CDR1 SGHDT, CDR2 YYEEEE. The CDR3 is 13 amino acids. The chain's CDR3 is CASSLPGQKGYTF. The CDR3 bases are TGTGCCAGCAGCTTGCCAGGGCAGAAGGGCTACACCTTC.

The rearrangement uses TRBV28 and TRBJ1-6; weak D call: TRBD1 (6 bases). The CDR3 is made up of 17 amino acids. The V end was cut by 8 bases, the J end by 5 bases, with 22 bases between. Per the germline V gene, CDR1 is MDHEN and CDR2 is SYDVKM. CDR3 in DNA: TGTGCCAGCTCACCCCCCCGGACAGAGCGCCATAATTCACCCCTCCACTTT. Translating it yields CASSPPRTERHNSPLHF.

For this clone: Within the sample, other DNA sequences also encode this same CDR3. The chain uses TRBV11-3 and TRBJ2-3; 9 positions match TRBD2. The germline CDR1 and CDR2 sequences are SGHNT and YENEEA. Unmatched junction bases numbered 3, after V lost 1 base and J lost 1 base. The CDR3 loop spans 16 amino acids. The CDR3 loop is CASSLGGGRGTDTQYF. In DNA, the CDR3 is TGTGCCAGCAGCTTAGGAGGCGGGAGGGGCACAGATACGCAGTATTTT.

The V and J genes are TRBV6-5 and TRBJ1-1; possibly TRBD1 for D (6 bases). Germline-derived CDR1 and CDR2 are MNHEY and SVGAGI. Between the trimmed V and J ends, which lost 0 bases and 4 bases, there was a span of 12 bases. The CDR3 length is 15 residues. CDR3 sequence reads: CASSYSGQGLTEAFF. The CDR3 DNA is TGTGCCAGCAGTTACTCCGGTCAGGGGCTCACTGAAGCTTTCTTT.

The gene calls are TRBV5-4 and TRBJ1-6; maybe TRBD1 (6 bases). Germline V gene data show CDR1 as SGHNT and CDR2 as YYREEE (reference sequence). V lost 1 base and J lost 6, with 11 bases in between. CDR3 length: 15 amino acids. The CDR3 region is CASSLTGKSNSPLHF. CDR3 in DNA: TGTGCCAGCAGCTTGACAGGGAAGAGTAATTCACCCCTCCACTTT.

The gene calls are TRBV18 and TRBJ2-7, with unresolved D. V was clipped by 0 bases and J by 5 bases, with 8 bases between them. The germline gives CDR1 KGHSH, CDR2 LQKENI. The CDR3 covers 13 residues. This chain's CDR3 is CASSPPAVNEQYF. As DNA, the CDR3 is TGTGCCAGCTCACCACCGGCGGTCAACGAGCAGTACTTC. Full variable domain (missing parts from reference TRBV18 and TRBJ2-7): NAGVMQNPRHLVRRRGQEARLRCSPMKGHSHVYWYRQLPEEGLKFMVYLQKENIIDESGMPKERFSAEFPKEGPSILRIQQVVRGDSAAYFCASSPPAVNEQYFGPGTRLTVT.

The chain joins TRBV7-9 to TRBJ2-1, with 8 bases identical to TRBD1. The CDR3 is 15 residues long. With V trimmed by 5 bases and J by 4 bases, 7 bases remained unmatched. The V gene's germline CDR1 is SEHNR and CDR2 FQNEAQ (reference sequence). The CDR3 reads CASSPGTGRYNEQFF. The CDR3 region has the DNA TGTGCCAGCAGCCCGGGGACAGGCCGTTACAATGAGCAGTTCTTC.

The chain links TRBV11-2 to TRBJ2-7, with D hard to call. V lost 5 bases and J lost 1, with 9 bases in between. This CDR3 is built from 13 residues. The V gene's germline CDR1 is SGHAT and CDR2 FQNNGV. This CDR3 reads CASSRGLSYEQYF. Written as DNA, the CDR3 is TGTGCCAGCAGCCGTGGCCTTTCCTACGAGCAGTACTTC.

CDR3 region: CASSGRTRTYEQYF. The CDR3 nucleotides are TGTGCCAGCAGTGGACGGACTAGAACCTACGAGCAGTACTTC. The V call is TRBV6-1, the J call TRBJ2-7, with 7 bases that match TRBD2. Germline CDR1 MNHNS, CDR2 SASEGT. CDR3 length equals 14 residues. V shed 4 bases and J 2 bases; nucleotides not matched to a gene: 5.

The count of this clone is one. Other DNA sequences from this sample encode an identical CDR3 as well. The rearrangement links TRBV7-2 to TRBJ1-2; 7 nucleotides agree with TRBD1. This CDR3 comprises 13 residues. Trimming removed 3 bases from V and 2 bases from J; junction bases left unmatched: 0. CDR1 is SGHTA and CDR2 is FQGNSA in the germline V gene. CDR3 in DNA: TGTGCCAGCAGCTTGGGACAGAACTATGGCTACACCTTC. Encoded protein: CASSLGQNYGYTF.

This clone was detected once. The chain employs TRBV30 and TRBJ1-1; no clear D. V lost 6 bases and J 6 bases, leaving 14 bases between the germline ends. This CDR3 comprises 12 residues. CDR1 and CDR2 (germline): GTSNPN, SVGIG (reference sequence). The DNA of the CDR3 is TGTGCCTGTGACATGAGTTTCGCTGAAGCTTTCTTT. Amino acid sequence: CACDMSFAEAFF.

This clone has a handful of counts. The rearrangement links TRBV7-6 to TRBJ2-7; TRBD2 is a possible D gene (7 bases). Trimming stripped 5 bases from V and 6 bases from J, with 14 bases between. Germline CDR1 reads SGHVS; CDR2 reads FNYEAQ. CDR3 length: 13 residues. The CDR3 region is CASSLHGGLEQYF. CDR3 sequence (DNA): TGTGCCAGCAGCCTCCACGGGGGGCTCGAGCAGTACTTC.